A selection of T cell receptor beta chains follows, all from one sample in a study of blood T cell repertoires in COVID-19. Clones were read by immunoSEQ multiplex PCR, and TCRdb kept only the in-frame ones, dropping some. In the table there are 200,000 to 250,000 clones, less than 90% of which are singletons. The sample taken for sequencing was PBMCs or T cells enriched from blood (not recorded which). These receptors came from a woman aged 50 to 60 in a cohort exposed to, infected with or recovered from COVID-19 (not recorded which). Both conserved end residues are part of each CDR3. The D gene is left open where the match is weak. Clone size is given for some rows only: seen once, a few or many times, or a class if the clone is expanded.

clone_size	d_call	j_call	v_call	cdr3_aa	cdr3_nt
few	.	TRBJ1-2	TRBV19	CASSTETENYGYTF	TGTGCCAGTAGTACCGAAACAGAAAACTATGGCTACACCTTC
.	.	TRBJ2-5	TRBV4-2	CASSQVGSDTLGQETQYF	TGTGCCAGCAGCCAAGTTGGTTCGGACACCCTGGGGCAAGAGACCCAGTACTTC
.	.	TRBJ1-3	TRBV18	CASSPEVGGPSGNTIYF	TGTGCCAGCTCACCCGAGGTCGGCGGCCCCTCTGGAAACACCATATATTTT
few	.	TRBJ1-1	TRBV14	CASSGQANTEAFF	TGTGCCAGCAGCGGGCAAGCGAACACTGAAGCTTTCTTT
.	.	TRBJ1-5	TRBV12-3/TRBV12-4	CASSLASGLPHF	TGTGCCAGCAGTTTAGCGTCGGGACTTCCCCATTTT
.	.	TRBJ2-7	TRBV5-6	CASRKAPEQGEQYF	TGTGCCAGCAGGAAGGCCCCGGAACAGGGCGAGCAGTACTTC
once	.	TRBJ2-2	TRBV7-6	CAISQGGIAGELFF	TGTGCCATTTCCCAGGGAGGAATAGCCGGGGAGCTGTTTTTT
.	TRBD1	TRBJ1-2	TRBV5-6	CASSRSTGADQLYGYTF	TGTGCCAGCAGCCGAAGTACAGGGGCCGACCAGCTCTATGGCTACACCTTC
.	TRBD2	TRBJ2-5	TRBV7-2	CASSVGRLAGVETQYF	TGTGCCAGCAGCGTGGGCCGTCTAGCGGGGGTGGAGACCCAGTACTTC
.	TRBD1	TRBJ1-5	TRBV9	CASSADPHRGDQPQHF	TGTGCCAGCAGCGCCGACCCACACAGGGGCGATCAGCCCCAGCATTTT